The 24 T cell receptor beta chains reported below all come from one sample, sequenced in a study of T cell clones after liver transplantation. Profiled with immunoSEQ multiplex PCR; TCRdb holds only in-frame clones, not every one. The sample yields around 77,000 clones, over 70% seen once. This material consisted of CD4+ T cells from blood, taken 12 months after liver transplant. All receptors derive from a human patient who received a liver transplant. The graft donor may have given rise to some T cells.

This chain joins TRBV14 and TRBJ2-7; possibly TRBD1 for D (5 bases). CDR3 size: 16 residues. Germline V gene lookup returns CDR1 SGHDN and CDR2 FVKESK. Between the trimmed V and J ends, which lost 0 bases and 0 bases, there was a span of 12 bases. CDR3 DNA sequence: TGTGCCAGCAGCCAAGATCCAGGGCACGGCTCCTACGAGCAGTACTTC. Amino acids: CASSQDPGHGSYEQYF.

The chain employs TRBV4-2 and TRBJ1-3; TRBD1 might be the D (6 bases). From germline, CDR1 is LGHNA and CDR2 YNFKEQ. The CDR3 has 14 amino acids. The V end was cut by 3 bases, the J end by 4 bases, with 10 bases between. As DNA, the CDR3 is TGTGCCAGCAGCCAGGAAGACAGGGGAAACACCATATATTTT. Protein: CASSQEDRGNTIYF.

V usage is TRBV28 and J usage is TRBJ2-7; 10 bases align to TRBD2. Germline V lookup: CDR1 MDHEN, CDR2 SYDVKM. The CDR3 length is 16 residues. Trimming removed 5 bases from V and 4 bases from J; junction bases left unmatched: 11. CDR3: CASSQLSSGRPYEQYF. DNA of the CDR3: TGTGCCAGCAGTCAGCTCTCTAGCGGGAGACCGTACGAGCAGTACTTC.

The chain employs TRBV2 and TRBJ2-4, with TRBD1 matching 7 bases. The germline V gene encodes CDR1 SNHLY and CDR2 FYNNEI. The V segment lost 9 bases and the J segment 2 bases; nucleotides outside the gene matches: 7. The CDR3 runs to 14 residues. CDR3 amino acids: CASSGTATKNIQYF. In DNA form, the CDR3 reads TGTGCCAGTTCCGGGACAGCCACCAAAAACATTCAGTACTTC.

The rearrangement uses TRBV19 and TRBJ1-4, with 9 bases fitting TRBD1. The CDR3 spans 15 residues. V was clipped by 7 bases and J by 6 bases; unmatched bases: 9. Germline V gives CDR1 LNHDA, CDR2 SQIVND (reference sequence). CDR3 DNA sequence: TGTGCCAGTACTTCCACAGGGGGCAAGGATGAAAAACTGTTTTTT. Its protein is CASTSTGGKDEKLFF.

The chain couples TRBV2 to TRBJ2-2, with D possibly matching TRBD1 (5 bases). There are 14 residues in the CDR3. Per the germline V gene, CDR1 is SNHLY and CDR2 is FYNNEI. Trimming took off 6 bases at V and 3 bases at J, with 11 bases between the two ends. The CDR3 reads CASRPTGYTGELFF. In DNA, the CDR3 is TGTGCCAGCAGGCCAACAGGCTACACCGGGGAGCTGTTTTTT.

With regard to this clone: At the DNA level, this CDR3 is encoded by other sequences in the same sample as well. This chain connects TRBV5-1 to TRBJ2-5; D tentatively reads TRBD1 or TRBD2 (5 bases each). Trimming took 5 bases from V and 5 from J, leaving 10 bases between them. This CDR3 has 12 residues. The V gene's germline CDR1 is SGHRS and CDR2 YFSETQ. CDR3 sequence reads: CASSPEGETQYF. CDR3 coding DNA: TGCGCCAGCAGTCCAGAGGGGGAGACCCAGTACTTC.

This clone was picked up a small number of times. V is TRBV7-8 and J is TRBJ2-1, with 15 bases aligning to TRBD2. The V gene's germline CDR1 is SGHVS and CDR2 FQNEAQ. J gave up 0 bases and V 5 bases, and 14 bases lay outside the gene matches. CDR3 length: 21 residues. CDR3 sequence (DNA): TGTGCCAGCAGCCTCGATGCCGGGACTAGCGGGAGGCTTAGCTCCTACAATGAGCAGTTCTTC. Translating it yields CASSLDAGTSGRLSSYNEQFF.

The chain couples TRBV11-2 to TRBJ2-6; D not resolved. The ends were cut back, 3 bases at V and 0 bases at J, with 6 bases in the middle. In germline, CDR1 is SGHAT, CDR2 FQNNGV. This CDR3 spans 15 amino acids. The CDR3 DNA is TGTGCCAGCAGCTTGCAAGTCTCTGGGGCCAACGTCCTGACTTTC. Protein product: CASSLQVSGANVLTF. Filled out from reference TRBV11-2 and TRBJ2-6, the complete variable domain reads EAGVAQSPRYKIIEKRQSVAFWCNPISGHATLYWYQQILGQGPKLLIQFQNNGVVDDSQLPKDRFSAERLKGVDSTLKIQPAKLEDSAVYLCASSLQVSGANVLTFGAGSRLTVL.

The chain is built from TRBV20-1 and TRBJ2-5; D is unclear. Trimming cost V 5 bases and J 3 bases, with 7 bases left between them. This CDR3 is built from 11 residues. The germline gives CDR1 DFQATT, CDR2 SNEGSKA (reference sequence). The CDR3 region is CSADLKETQYF. In DNA, the CDR3 is TGCAGTGCTGACCTAAAAGAGACCCAGTACTTC.

V is TRBV4-2 and J is TRBJ2-7; 7 positions agree with TRBD2. This CDR3 has 15 residues. Germline CDR1 and CDR2: LGHNA and YNFKEQ. Trimming removed 1 base from V and 3 bases from J; junction bases left unmatched: 6. CDR3 loop: CASSQAGGTIYEQYF. The CDR3 bases are TGTGCCAGCAGCCAAGCTGGCGGGACTATCTACGAGCAGTACTTC.

The V call is TRBV18, the J call TRBJ1-1; the match to TRBD1 covers 9 bases. This CDR3 comprises 15 residues. Trimming at V came to 1 base and at J to 1 base, leaving 1 base not matched to a gene. The germline CDR1 and CDR2 sequences are KGHSH and LQKENI. The CDR3 here is CASSPRTGENTEAFF. The DNA of the CDR3 is TGTGCCAGCTCACCACGGACAGGGGAGAACACTGAAGCTTTCTTT.

This clone was observed a single time. The chain has TRBV2 and TRBJ2-1; D possibly corresponds to TRBD2 (5 bases). V lost 5 bases and J lost 0, with 14 bases in between. The CDR3 sequence is 16 residues long. Germline V gene sequence: CDR1 SNHLY, CDR2 FYNNEI. CDR3 residues: CASSPFNAGSYNEQFF. The CDR3 DNA is TGTGCCAGCAGTCCTTTCAACGCGGGCTCCTACAATGAGCAGTTCTTC.

This chain uses TRBV11-3 with TRBJ2-7; the D is unclear. V was cut by 4 bases and J by 3 bases, with 10 bases left in between. CDR1 and CDR2 (germline): SGHNT, YENEEA. The CDR3 spans 13 residues. DNA of the CDR3: TGTGCCAGCAGCTCTGGCCAAATCTACGAGCAGTACTTC. It translates to CASSSGQIYEQYF.

The rearrangement uses TRBV5-1 and TRBJ2-1; the match to TRBD2 covers 8 bases. V was pared by 1 base and J by 5 bases, with 2 bases of the junction left unmatched. From germline, CDR1 is SGHRS and CDR2 YFSETQ. The CDR3 is made up of 14 amino acids. CDR3 residues: CASSLLAGNNEQFF. CDR3 coding DNA: TGCGCCAGCAGCTTGCTAGCGGGCAACAATGAGCAGTTCTTC.

The gene calls are TRBV11-2 and TRBJ2-7, with D perhaps TRBD1 or TRBD2 (5 bases each). V shed 6 bases and J shed 2 bases, with 20 bases lying between them. The CDR3 sequence is 16 residues long. The germline gives CDR1 SGHAT, CDR2 FQNNGV. CDR3 DNA: TGTGCCAGCAGTCTTAGCGTCGGGGCACTTACCTACGAGCAGTACTTC. Its translation is CASSLSVGALTYEQYF.

J is TRBJ1-1 and V is TRBV6-4; TRBD1 agrees at 7 bases. The CDR3 spans 13 residues. The junction had 4 bases not matched to a gene; V was cut back by 5 bases and J by 4 bases. Germline V CDR1 and CDR2: MRHNA, SNTAGT. CDR3 DNA: TGTGCCAGCAGTATCAGGGGGGGCACTGAAGCTTTCTTT. The encoded protein is CASSIRGGTEAFF.

A word on this clone: The junction and the germline gene differ at one end; a read error may be behind it. The rearrangement links TRBV5-1 to TRBJ1-1; TRBD1 might be the D (6 bases). The CDR3 covers 15 residues. From germline, CDR1 is SGHRS and CDR2 YFSETQ. The CDR3 DNA reads TGCGCCAACAGCGGGGGCATCGGACGATGGGGTGAAGCTTTCTTT. Its protein is CANSGGIGRWGEAFF.

The rearrangement joins TRBV7-8 to TRBJ2-6; no reliable D call. From germline, CDR1 is SGHVS and CDR2 FQNEAQ. The CDR3 sequence is 17 residues long. The V and J ends lost 5 bases and 0 bases respectively, with 14 bases between them. CDR3 in amino acids: CASSHWRISSGANVLTF. The CDR3 DNA sequence: TGTGCCAGCAGCCATTGGCGGATATCCTCTGGGGCCAACGTCCTGACTTTC. The full variable domain, with the rest looked up from reference TRBV7-8 and TRBJ2-6, is GAGVSQSPRYKVAKRGQDVALRCDPISGHVSLFWYQQALGQGPEFLTYFQNEAQLDKSGLPSDRFFAERPEGSVSTLKIQRTQQEDSAVYLCASSHWRISSGANVLTFGAGSRLTVL.

This clone was seen only once. The chain links TRBV18 to TRBJ2-7, with TRBD2 as a possible D gene (5 bases). Per germline, CDR1 KGHSH and CDR2 LQKENI. The CDR3 totals 15 residues. The V gene lost 0 bases and the J gene lost 3 bases, with 12 bases spanning the gap. CDR3 DNA sequence: TGTGCCAGCTCACCACCATCCCGGGGAGTCTACGAGCAGTACTTC. This gives the protein CASSPPSRGVYEQYF.

This chain joins TRBV28 and TRBJ1-2; TRBD1 matches 7 bases. Germline trimming cut 1 base from V and 4 bases from J; bases unmatched to any gene: 9. This CDR3 spans 16 amino acids. Germline loops: CDR1 MDHEN, CDR2 SYDVKM. The CDR3 DNA follows: TGTGCCAGCAGTTTATTGGGTAGGGGGCCAGGCTATGGCTACACCTTC. Translation gives CASSLLGRGPGYGYTF.

The gene calls are TRBV19 and TRBJ1-2; the D gene is possibly TRBD1 (5 bases). CDR3 length: 14 residues. V was trimmed by 2 bases and J by 8 bases, leaving 15 bases between them. Per germline, CDR1 LNHDA and CDR2 SQIVND (reference sequence). The DNA for the CDR3 is TGTGCCAGTAGTATAACCGGGGGGATTGGAGGCTACACCTTC. Translating it yields CASSITGGIGGYTF.

The chain has TRBV6-1 and TRBJ2-7, with D possibly being TRBD1 or TRBD2 (5 bases each). Deletions cut 6 bases from V and 0 bases from J, with 15 bases between. There are 15 residues in the CDR3. From germline, CDR1 is MNHNS and CDR2 SASEGT. CDR3 nucleotide sequence: TGTGCCAGCAGGCCCGGGACCGCCAGCTCCTACGAGCAGTACTTC. This codes for CASRPGTASSYEQYF.

The rearrangement links TRBV9 to TRBJ2-7; 8 nucleotides line up with TRBD2. Looked up from germline, CDR1 is SGDLS and CDR2 is YYNGEE. V trimming: 6 bases; J trimming: 4 bases; junction bases outside the gene matches: 15. The CDR3 has 16 amino acids. The CDR3 nucleotides are TGTGCCAGCACGCCTCAAAAAGGTAGCGGGATATACGAGCAGTACTTC. This encodes CASTPQKGSGIYEQYF.